The next 30 T cell receptor beta chains were all read from a single sample in a study of blood T cell repertoires in COVID-19. Data came from immunoSEQ multiplex PCR; TCRdb stores just in-frame clones and leaves some out. The sample holds about 170,000 clones, 65% to 85% seen once. Source material: PBMCs or T cells enriched from blood (not recorded which). The receptors come from a woman aged 45 to 65 in a cohort exposed to, infected with or recovered from COVID-19 (not recorded which).

This clone was seen a handful of times. The chain recombines TRBV9 with TRBJ1-2; D is ambiguous. The CDR3 length is 17 residues. The V and J ends lost 3 bases and 4 bases respectively, with 22 bases between them. Germline-derived CDR1 and CDR2 are SGDLS and YYNGEE. The CDR3 DNA follows: TGTGCCAGCAGCGCCCAGCAGGCCTGGATGGTGGGCTATGGCTACACCTTC. Amino acid sequence: CASSAQQAWMVGYGYTF. Full variable domain (outside the CDR3, taken from reference TRBV9 and TRBJ1-2): DSGVTQTPKHLITATGQRVTLRCSPRSGDLSVYWYQQSLDQGLQFLIQYYNGEERAKGNILERFSAQQFPDLHSELNLSSLELGDSALYFCASSAQQAWMVGYGYTFGSGTRLTVV.

This clone was seen only once. V usage is TRBV5-1 and J usage is TRBJ1-1; D is possibly TRBD1 (6 bases). Germline V gives CDR1 SGHRS, CDR2 YFSETQ. V lost 0 bases and J 4 bases, leaving 7 bases between the germline ends. CDR3 length equals 13 residues. CDR3 bases: TGCGCCAGCAGCTTGGGAGGGGGCACTGAAGCTTTCTTT. This translates into CASSLGGGTEAFF.

This clone was detected a few times. V and J are TRBV24-1 and TRBJ2-5; a weak D match, TRBD1 (6 bases). This CDR3 comprises 17 residues. The V end lost 3 bases, the J end lost 0 bases, and 16 bases lay between the germline ends. Germline CDR1 reads KGHDR; CDR2 reads SFDVKD. The DNA of the CDR3 is TGTGCCACCAGTGATCCCTCACAGGGAAGGTACCAAGAGACCCAGTACTTC. Protein product: CATSDPSQGRYQETQYF.

The chain recombines TRBV11-1 with TRBJ2-7; D not resolved. V lost 2 bases and J 0 bases, leaving 11 bases between the germline ends. The CDR3 loop spans 15 amino acids. Germline CDR1 SGHAT, CDR2 FQDESV (reference sequence). Written as DNA, the CDR3 is TGTGCCAGCAGCTTACGAACAGAGAGCTCCTACGAGCAGTACTTC. Protein product: CASSLRTESSYEQYF.

The chain combines TRBV7-6 with TRBJ2-5; D may be TRBD2 (6 bases). CDR1 and CDR2 from the germline V gene are SGHVS and FNYEAQ. This CDR3 is 15 amino acids long. Trimming cost V 0 bases and J 5 bases, with 13 bases left between them. This CDR3 is CASSLAGSGFETQYF. CDR3 coding DNA: TGTGCCAGCAGCTTAGCGGGAAGCGGGTTTGAGACCCAGTACTTC.

This chain joins TRBV27 and TRBJ1-6, with 10 positions matching TRBD1. The CDR3 has 12 amino acids. Per the germline V gene, CDR1 is MNHEY and CDR2 is SMNVEV (reference sequence). The trim removed 4 bases at V and 16 bases at J, leaving 4 bases unmatched. CDR3 in DNA: TGTGCCAGCAGTTCTCCGGGACAGGGGCTCCACTTT. Translation: CASSSPGQGLHF.

This chain links TRBV19 with TRBJ1-1; D call uncertain. V gave up 6 bases and J gave up 0 bases, with 8 bases separating them. CDR3 length: 13 amino acids. CDR1 and CDR2 from the germline V gene are LNHDA and SQIVND (reference sequence). This CDR3 reads CASSIGVNTEAFF. For the CDR3, the DNA is TGTGCCAGTAGCATTGGAGTGAACACTGAAGCTTTCTTT.

This clone was observed a few times. The chain uses TRBV28 and TRBJ2-3; TRBD2 aligns across 10 bases. With V trimmed by 4 bases and J by 2 bases, 9 bases remained unmatched. CDR3 size: 17 residues. Germline-derived CDR1 and CDR2 are MDHEN and SYDVKM. Written as DNA, the CDR3 is TGTGCCAGCAGTTCAGCGTACGGACTAGCGGACACAGATACGCAGTATTTT. Its translation: CASSSAYGLADTDTQYF.

J is TRBJ1-3 and V is TRBV11-2; 9 nucleotides agree with TRBD1. The germline gives CDR1 SGHAT, CDR2 FQNNGV. CDR3 length: 17 amino acids. J lost 0 bases, V lost 5 bases, and 8 bases had no gene match. The CDR3 sequence: CASSASGTGSSGNTIYF. The DNA for the CDR3 is TGTGCCAGCAGCGCATCCGGGACAGGGAGCTCTGGAAACACCATATATTTT.

This chain links TRBV29-1 with TRBJ1-2; 7 nucleotides line up with TRBD1. Germline lookup yields CDR1 SQVTM and CDR2 ANQGSEA. Trimming removed 6 bases from V and 3 bases from J; junction bases left unmatched: 7. This CDR3 is 13 amino acids long. The CDR3 nucleotides read TGCAGCGTGAGCATAACAGGGGACTATGGCTACACCTTC. Amino acid sequence: CSVSITGDYGYTF. The whole variable domain, filled in from reference TRBV29-1 and TRBJ1-2, reads SAVISQKPSRDICQRGTSLTIQCQVDSQVTMMFWYRQQPGQSLTLIATANQGSEATYESGFVIDKFPISRPNLTFSTLTVSNMSPEDSSIYLCSVSITGDYGYTFGSGTRLTVV.

The J gene is TRBJ2-6, the V gene TRBV2; TRBD2 is a possible D gene (6 bases). The V gene's germline CDR1 is SNHLY and CDR2 FYNNEI. This CDR3 is built from 16 residues. Deletions cut 3 bases from V and 2 bases from J, with 11 bases between. CDR3 sequence reads: CASSEEGSAGANVLTF. The CDR3 DNA reads as TGTGCCAGCAGTGAGGAGGGTAGCGCTGGGGCCAACGTCCTGACTTTC.

The gene calls are TRBV2 and TRBJ2-1; 7 bases map to TRBD2. Trimming at V came to 4 bases and at J to 1 base, leaving 4 bases not matched to a gene. CDR1 and CDR2 (germline): SNHLY, FYNNEI. The CDR3 sequence is 15 residues long. CDR3 nucleotides: TGTGCCAGCAGTGTCGAACTAGCGTCCTACAATGAGCAGTTCTTC. This translates into CASSVELASYNEQFF.

The J gene is TRBJ2-5, the V gene TRBV28, with TRBD1 matching 9 bases. The CDR3 totals 16 residues. The V segment lost 5 bases and the J segment 0 bases; nucleotides outside the gene matches: 7. CDR1 MDHEN and CDR2 SYDVKM come from the germline V gene. For the CDR3, the DNA is TGTGCCAGCAGTCCTCCTGGGACAGGGAACCAAGAGACCCAGTACTTC. Protein product: CASSPPGTGNQETQYF.

CDR3 coding DNA: TGCGCCAGCAGTGAAGGGGTCGGCGACGAGCAGTACTTC. Translating it yields CASSEGVGDEQYF. The genes are TRBV10-1 and TRBJ2-7; D is perhaps TRBD1 (5 bases). The germline V and J ends were trimmed by 3 bases and 5 bases, with 11 bases remaining between them. The CDR3 runs to 13 residues. Germline CDR1 is WNHNN and CDR2 is SYGVQD (reference sequence).

The chain links TRBV9 to TRBJ2-5, with D possibly being TRBD2 (6 bases). V was pared by 3 bases and J by 5 bases, with 14 bases between. The CDR3 has 14 residues. In germline, CDR1 is SGDLS, CDR2 YYNGEE. CDR3 nucleotide sequence: TGTGCCAGCAGCGCCCGGGGGACTTGGGAGACCCAGTACTTC. This gives the protein CASSARGTWETQYF.

The rearrangement links TRBV19 to TRBJ1-1, with D possibly TRBD1 on 6 matching bases. CDR3 length: 15 residues. Trimming stripped 5 bases from V and 0 bases from J, with 13 bases between. CDR1 and CDR2 (germline): LNHDA, SQIVND (reference sequence). The DNA for the CDR3 is TGTGCCAGTAGTGTTCAGGGGATCTTGAACACTGAAGCTTTCTTT. As protein: CASSVQGILNTEAFF.

This rearrangement joins TRBV28 to TRBJ2-1; 9 nucleotides line up with TRBD2. The trim removed 6 bases at V and 12 bases at J, leaving 18 bases unmatched. The CDR3 runs to 16 residues. CDR1 MDHEN and CDR2 SYDVKM come from the germline V gene. The CDR3 is CASRPPPGSGSNWQFF. CDR3 in DNA: TGTGCCAGCAGGCCACCACCGGGTAGCGGGAGTAATTGGCAGTTCTTC.

This clone was seen a single time. The J gene is TRBJ1-1, the V gene TRBV7-9, with D perhaps TRBD1 (5 bases). There are 12 residues in the CDR3. CDR1 SEHNR and CDR2 FQNEAQ come from the germline V gene (reference sequence). Trimming removed 1 base at V and 8 bases at J, with 8 bases between. This CDR3 is CASSLGRVEAFF. The DNA of the CDR3 is TGTGCCAGCAGCTTAGGCAGGGTAGAAGCTTTCTTT.

The V call is TRBV15, the J call TRBJ2-7; no reliable D call. CDR3 length equals 12 residues. V was trimmed by 4 bases and J by 4 bases, leaving 8 bases between them. Looked up from germline, CDR1 is LNHNV and CDR2 is YYDKDF (reference sequence). The CDR3 protein is CATSTRGYEQYF. The CDR3 DNA is TGTGCCACCAGCACCCGAGGTTACGAGCAGTACTTC.

The V and J genes are TRBV28 and TRBJ1-1, with TRBD1 identical over 9 bases. The CDR3 consists of 14 residues. The J segment lost 5 bases and the V segment lost 8 bases, leaving 9 bases of the junction unmatched. Germline lookup yields CDR1 MDHEN and CDR2 SYDVKM. In nucleotides, the CDR3 is TGTGCCAGCTTCACAGGGGGCAGGGATACTGAAGCTTTCTTT. Translated: CASFTGGRDTEAFF.

The chain uses TRBV4-1 and TRBJ2-2; D may be TRBD2 (7 bases). The germline CDR1 and CDR2 sequences are MGHRA and YSYEKL. The germline V and J ends were trimmed by 1 base and 4 bases, with 13 bases remaining between them. The CDR3 length is 16 residues. The CDR3 bases are TGCGCCAGCAGCCAAGTCGGGGGGCCGACCACCGGGGAGCTGTTTTTT. It translates to CASSQVGGPTTGELFF.

The chain employs TRBV7-3 and TRBJ1-1; 8 nucleotides agree with TRBD1. Germline-derived CDR1 and CDR2 are SGHTA and FQGTGA. Trimming removed 0 bases from V and 3 bases from J; junction bases left unmatched: 9. The CDR3 is 17 residues long. This CDR3 is CASSLTGQGAGHTEAFF. The CDR3 DNA reads TGTGCCAGCAGCTTAACCGGGCAGGGGGCTGGGCACACTGAAGCTTTCTTT.

CDR3 loop: CASSSGQGDNQPQHF. CDR3 coding DNA: TGTGCCAGCAGTTCCGGACAGGGGGACAATCAGCCCCAGCATTTT. The chain carries TRBV28 and TRBJ1-5, with 10 bases identical to TRBD1. The length of the CDR3 is 15 residues. V trimming: 4 bases; J trimming: 3 bases; junction bases outside the gene matches: 3. Germline V gene data show CDR1 as MDHEN and CDR2 as SYDVKM.

Worth noting for this clone: The sample holds other DNA sequences that translate to the same CDR3. The gene calls are TRBV5-1 and TRBJ2-2; TRBD2 aligns across 9 bases. Germline trimming cut 0 bases from V and 2 bases from J; bases unmatched to any gene: 2. The CDR3 sequence is 16 residues long. Per the germline V gene, CDR1 is SGHRS and CDR2 is YFSETQ. The CDR3 sequence: CASSLEGLANTGELFF. The CDR3 DNA reads TGCGCCAGCAGCTTGGAGGGACTAGCAAACACCGGGGAGCTGTTTTTT.

The rearrangement joins TRBV19 to TRBJ1-1; D not resolved. The germline V and J ends were trimmed by 1 base and 1 base, with 7 bases remaining between them. The CDR3 is made up of 14 amino acids. Germline CDR1 LNHDA, CDR2 SQIVND (reference sequence). Here the CDR3 DNA reads TGTGCCAGTAGTATAGGCGGGAAGAACACTGAAGCTTTCTTT. Encoded protein: CASSIGGKNTEAFF.

The CDR3: CASSGGGQGLYNEQFF. The DNA of the CDR3 is TGCGCCAGCAGTGGGGGCGGACAGGGGCTTTACAATGAGCAGTTCTTC. The rearrangement uses TRBV10-2 and TRBJ2-1; 9 positions agree with TRBD1. The trim removed 4 bases at V and 4 bases at J, leaving 8 bases unmatched. Germline CDR1 and CDR2: WSHSY and SAAADI. The CDR3 loop spans 16 amino acids.

This clone was seen a handful of times. This chain joins TRBV2 and TRBJ2-1, with 8 bases that match TRBD1. Trimming removed 4 bases from V and 9 bases from J; junction bases left unmatched: 2. The germline CDR1 and CDR2 sequences are SNHLY and FYNNEI. This CDR3 comprises 12 residues. The CDR3 here is CASSVQGAEQFF. CDR3 coding DNA: TGTGCCAGCAGTGTGCAGGGGGCTGAGCAGTTCTTC. The full variable domain, with the rest looked up from reference TRBV2 and TRBJ2-1, is EPEVTQTPSHQVTQMGQEVILRCVPISNHLYFYWYRQILGQKVEFLVSFYNNEISEKSEIFDDQFSVERPDGSNFTLKIRSTKLEDSAMYFCASSVQGAEQFFGPGTRLTVL.

The chain couples TRBV9 to TRBJ1-3; D may be TRBD1 (5 bases). Trimming removed 5 bases at V and 0 bases at J, with 9 bases between. The germline CDR1 and CDR2 sequences are SGDLS and YYNGEE. The CDR3 is 14 amino acids. CDR3 in amino acids: CASSTGYSGNTIYF. DNA for the CDR3: TGTGCCAGCAGTACAGGTTACTCTGGAAACACCATATATTTT.

The chain employs TRBV7-2 and TRBJ2-3, with TRBD2 matching over 10 bases. Germline V CDR1 and CDR2: SGHTA, FQGNSA. V was clipped by 0 bases and J by 9 bases; unmatched bases: 15. There are 18 residues in the CDR3. CDR3 sequence reads: CASSLAARTSGGRGTQYF. Here the CDR3 DNA reads TGTGCCAGCAGCTTAGCTGCCCGGACTAGCGGCGGCCGGGGGACGCAGTATTTT.

The chain recombines TRBV6-6 with TRBJ1-1, with D maybe TRBD1 (6 bases). In germline, CDR1 is MNHNY, CDR2 SVGAGI (reference sequence). The CDR3 runs to 14 residues. Trimming pared 6 bases from V and 0 bases from J, leaving 11 bases between. Here the CDR3 DNA reads TGTGCCAGCAGAAGCGGACAGATGAACACTGAAGCTTTCTTT. This codes for CASRSGQMNTEAFF.